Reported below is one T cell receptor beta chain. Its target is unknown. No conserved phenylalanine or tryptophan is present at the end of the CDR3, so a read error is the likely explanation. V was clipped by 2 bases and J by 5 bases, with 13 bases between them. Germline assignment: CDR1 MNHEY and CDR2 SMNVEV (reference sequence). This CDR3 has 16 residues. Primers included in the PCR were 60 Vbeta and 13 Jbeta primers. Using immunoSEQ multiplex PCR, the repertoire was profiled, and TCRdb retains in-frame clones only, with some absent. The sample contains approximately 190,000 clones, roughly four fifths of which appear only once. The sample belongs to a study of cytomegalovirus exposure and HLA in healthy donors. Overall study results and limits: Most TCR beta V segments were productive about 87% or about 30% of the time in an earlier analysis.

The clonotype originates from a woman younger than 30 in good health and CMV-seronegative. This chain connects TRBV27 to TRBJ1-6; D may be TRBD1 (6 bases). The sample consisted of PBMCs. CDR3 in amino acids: CASSLRADRHNSPLHL. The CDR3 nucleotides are TGTGCCAGCAGTTTAAGAGCGGACAGACATAATTCACCCCTCCACCTT.